These 27 T cell receptor beta chains share one sample of origin, sequenced in a study of T cells after yellow fever vaccination. MiXCR, run by TCRdb on the 5' RACE reads, gives a single entry per CDR3 protein. Among some 560,000 distinct CDR3 sequences listed, 17% were seen once. Sequencing used PBMCs, obtained 5 to 6 days after the first yellow fever vaccination. These receptors came from a young man who received the YFV17D yellow fever vaccine.

The genes are TRBV5-4 and TRBJ1-1, with D unresolved. The CDR3 totals 13 residues. Germline CDR1 is SGHNT and CDR2 is YYREEE (reference sequence). V dropped 7 bases and J dropped 1 base, with 11 bases sitting between them. The CDR3 sequence is CASRIRGNTEAFF. The CDR3 DNA reads as TGTGCCAGCCGGATCCGGGGGAACACTGAAGCTTTCTTT.

This clonotype was seen only a few times. The rearrangement links TRBV24-1 to TRBJ2-3, with TRBD1 as a possible D gene (6 bases). Germline assignment: CDR1 KGHDR and CDR2 SFDVKD. The CDR3 has 16 residues. V was pared by 9 bases and J by 0 bases, with 18 bases between. Here the CDR3 reads CATLDVTGPSTDTQYF. The CDR3, as DNA: TGTGCCACCCTCGACGTGACAGGCCCAAGCACAGATACGCAGTATTTT.

The V and J genes are TRBV9 and TRBJ2-2, with TRBD1 matching 10 bases. The CDR3 runs to 15 residues. Germline CDR1 and CDR2: SGDLS and YYNGEE. V lost 2 bases, J lost 5 bases, and 3 bases stayed unmatched. CDR3 nucleotides: TGTGCCAGCAGCGTGCGACAGGGGGCGACCGGGGAGCTGTTTTTT. Protein product: CASSVRQGATGELFF.

This clonotype has more than one count but fewer than ten. The V and J genes are TRBV2 and TRBJ2-1; D might be TRBD2 (6 bases). CDR1 is SNHLY, CDR2 FYNNEI, per germline. This CDR3 has 13 residues. The germline V and J ends were trimmed by 8 bases and 4 bases, with 12 bases remaining between them. For the CDR3, the DNA is TGTGCCAGCTCGACTAGTACTTACAATGAGCAGTTCTTC. This encodes CASSTSTYNEQFF.

The chain recombines TRBV6-2 or TRBV6-3 with TRBJ1-5, with a possible D match to TRBD1 (6 bases). The CDR3 runs to 16 residues. Trimming took 5 bases from V and 3 from J, leaving 17 bases between them. In germline, CDR1 is MNHEY, CDR2 SVGEGT. CDR3 sequence reads: CASSPPPRGSNQPQHF. DNA for the CDR3: TGTGCCAGCAGTCCCCCCCCCAGGGGCTCCAATCAGCCCCAGCATTTT.

The J gene is TRBJ1-1, the V gene TRBV2, with D unclear. The CDR3 is 11 residues long. From germline, CDR1 is SNHLY and CDR2 FYNNEI. Between the trimmed V and J ends, which lost 6 bases and 6 bases, there was a span of 8 bases. The CDR3 DNA follows: TGTGCCAGCAGGAAATATCCTGAAGCTTTCTTT. It specifies CASRKYPEAFF.

This sequence joins TRBV5-1 and TRBJ1-1; D is uncertain. Per germline, CDR1 SGHRS and CDR2 YFSETQ. The CDR3 totals 15 residues. Trimming took off 4 bases at V and 3 bases at J, with 16 bases between the two ends. CDR3 in amino acids: CASSPGPNRDTEAFF. The DNA for the CDR3 is TGCGCCAGCAGCCCGGGCCCGAACCGGGACACTGAAGCTTTCTTT.

The V and J genes are TRBV15 and TRBJ2-1; perhaps TRBD2 as D (7 bases). In germline, CDR1 is LNHNV, CDR2 YYDKDF (reference sequence). There are 16 residues in the CDR3. Trimming took 3 bases from V and 5 from J, leaving 17 bases between them. CDR3 in amino acids: CATSSRGDGGNNEQFF. CDR3 nucleotides: TGTGCCACCAGCAGCCGGGGGGATGGGGGCAACAATGAGCAGTTCTTC.

The rearrangement links TRBV19 to TRBJ2-5; D is undetermined. The V gene lost 4 bases and the J gene lost 3 bases, with 12 bases spanning the gap. Germline CDR1 reads LNHDA; CDR2 reads SQIVND (reference sequence). The CDR3 contains 14 residues. The CDR3 is CASSRHREKETQYF. The CDR3 region has the DNA TGTGCCAGTAGTAGGCATCGTGAGAAAGAGACCCAGTACTTC.

This clonotype has just a few counts. The chain links TRBV23-1 to TRBJ1-1; D gene ambiguous. TRBV23-1 is sorted into the ORF group, with uncertain function. The CDR3 is made up of 15 amino acids. Trimming removed 7 bases at V and 0 bases at J, with 15 bases between. CDR3 in DNA: TGCGCCAGCACTAAAGGGCTGAGAATGAACACTGAAGCTTTCTTT. This sequence encodes CASTKGLRMNTEAFF.

The sample holds a few counts of this clonotype. The chain has TRBV20-1 and TRBJ2-5; 14 bases map to TRBD2. This CDR3 comprises 16 residues. V shed 6 bases, J shed 5 bases, and the junction held 11 bases outside the gene matches. Germline loops: CDR1 DFQATT, CDR2 SNEGSKA (reference sequence). DNA of the CDR3: TGCAGTGCAGTTATGACTAGCGGGGGGGCCGGTGAGACCCAGTACTTC. Encoded protein: CSAVMTSGGAGETQYF.

There are many counts of this clonotype. J is TRBJ2-7 and V is TRBV27; D possibly corresponds to TRBD1 (6 bases). The germline V gene has CDR1 MNHEY and CDR2 SMNVEV (reference sequence). The CDR3 spans 14 residues. V lost 5 bases to trimming and J lost 4 bases, with 15 bases between them. CDR3: CASSPGTPNYEQYV. The CDR3 nucleotides read TGTGCCAGCAGTCCCGGGACACCTAATTACGAGCAGTACGTC.

The J gene is TRBJ1-5, the V gene TRBV6-1, with D unresolved. The CDR3 covers 14 residues. Germline CDR1 and CDR2: MNHNS and SASEGT. V dropped 5 bases and J dropped 3 bases, with 11 bases sitting between them. The CDR3 protein is CASSPRRTNQPQHF. Here the CDR3 DNA reads TGTGCCAGCAGTCCCCGGCGGACCAATCAGCCCCAGCATTTT.

V is TRBV29-1 and J is TRBJ2-1, with a tentative D call TRBD1 (6 bases). The CDR3 covers 10 residues. V lost 8 bases, J lost 8 bases, and 10 bases lay in between. In germline, CDR1 is SQVTM, CDR2 ANQGSEA. The CDR3, as DNA: TGCAGCACAAAGGGGGATGAGCAGTTCTTC. Amino acid sequence: CSTKGDEQFF.

This clonotype came up many times. V and J are TRBV14 and TRBJ2-5, with D possibly TRBD2 on 6 matching bases. The ends were cut back, 1 base at V and 5 bases at J, with 20 bases in the middle. Germline loops: CDR1 SGHDN, CDR2 FVKESK. The CDR3 covers 17 residues. The CDR3 is CASSQGSGWRPRETQYF. The CDR3 nucleotides are TGTGCCAGCAGCCAAGGAAGCGGGTGGCGCCCGAGGGAGACCCAGTACTTC. Full variable domain (rest looked up from reference TRBV14 and TRBJ2-5): EAGVTQFPSHSVIEKGQTVTLRCDPISGHDNLYWYRRVMGKEIKFLLHFVKESKQDESGMPNNRFLAERTGGTYSTLKVQPAELEDSGVYFCASSQGSGWRPRETQYFGPGTRLLVL.

The rearrangement links TRBV7-9 to TRBJ2-3; 15 nucleotides line up with TRBD2. The CDR3 consists of 15 residues. In germline, CDR1 is SEHNR, CDR2 FQNEAQ (reference sequence). The V gene end was trimmed by 8 bases and the J gene end by 4 bases; junction bases not matched to a gene: 4. CDR3 coding DNA: TGTGCCAGCGGACTAGCGGGGGGGCCCCCAGATACGCAGTATTTT. It encodes CASGLAGGPPDTQYF.

In this sample, this clonotype turned up a few times. This chain links TRBV7-2 with TRBJ1-1; D is uncertain. Trimming removed 2 bases at V and 1 base at J, with 17 bases between. This CDR3 has 17 amino acids. Per the germline V gene, CDR1 is SGHTA and CDR2 is FQGNSA. CDR3 loop: CASSLSLRGRPNTEAFF. The CDR3 bases are TGTGCCAGCAGCTTATCGTTGCGAGGAAGGCCGAACACTGAAGCTTTCTTT.

The chain has TRBV25-1 and TRBJ2-3, with TRBD2 identical over 16 bases. With V trimmed by 8 bases and J by 7 bases, 9 bases remained unmatched. Germline-derived CDR1 and CDR2 are MGHDK and SYGVNS. The CDR3 spans 16 residues. The CDR3 protein is CASQPGLAGGPYTQYF. In DNA form, the CDR3 reads TGTGCCAGCCAACCGGGACTAGCGGGGGGGCCATATACGCAGTATTTT.

This clonotype was recorded a few times. The CDR3 is CASSQVDFPDTQYF. The CDR3 nucleotides are TGCGCCAGCAGCCAAGTCGATTTCCCGGATACGCAGTATTTT. This chain joins TRBV4-3 and TRBJ2-3, with D unclear. The CDR3 is made up of 14 amino acids. The ends were cut back, 1 base at V and 6 bases at J, with 11 bases in the middle. CDR1 is LGHNA and CDR2 is YSLEER in the germline V gene.

The rearrangement links TRBV5-5 to TRBJ2-1, with a possible D match to TRBD2 (5 bases). This CDR3 region has 16 residues. Germline assignment: CDR1 SGHKS and CDR2 YYEKEE (reference sequence). Between the trimmed V and J ends, which lost 4 bases and 4 bases, there was a span of 18 bases. The CDR3 sequence is CASSQPTGGRYNEQFF. CDR3 coding DNA: TGTGCCAGCAGCCAGCCAACCGGAGGTCGATACAATGAGCAGTTCTTC.

This sequence joins TRBV5-8 and TRBJ2-4; D gene unclear. The germline V gene has CDR1 SGHTS and CDR2 YDEGEE. The CDR3 is made up of 13 amino acids. V was pared by 8 bases and J by 6 bases, with 15 bases between. For the CDR3, the DNA is TGTGCCAGGGGCCCATGGATCGGAAACATTCAGTACTTC. It encodes CARGPWIGNIQYF.

The CDR3 DNA follows: TGTGCCAGCAGCTTACAGGGATTCAATACGCAGTATTTT. This gives the protein CASSLQGFNTQYF. The chain combines TRBV7-8 with TRBJ2-3, with D possibly TRBD1 on 5 matching bases. The V gene's germline CDR1 is SGHVS and CDR2 FQNEAQ. V lost 2 bases to trimming and J lost 7 bases, with 10 bases between them. This CDR3 is built from 13 residues. Complete variable domain (other parts from reference TRBV7-8 and TRBJ2-3): GAGVSQSPRYKVAKRGQDVALRCDPISGHVSLFWYQQALGQGPEFLTYFQNEAQLDKSGLPSDRFFAERPEGSVSTLKIQRTQQEDSAVYLCASSLQGFNTQYFGPGTRLTVL.

There are a few counts of this clonotype. The J gene is TRBJ2-3, the V gene TRBV29-1; tentatively, D is TRBD1 (6 bases). In germline, CDR1 is SQVTM, CDR2 ANQGSEA. The CDR3 length is 14 residues. The germline V and J ends were trimmed by 4 bases and 2 bases, with 13 bases remaining between them. CDR3 DNA sequence: TGCAGCGTTGGTCAGGGGACCTTCACAGATACGCAGTATTTT. Translation: CSVGQGTFTDTQYF.

This clonotype has just a few counts. The rearrangement links TRBV4-1 to TRBJ2-1, with 7 bases that match TRBD1. Per germline, CDR1 MGHRA and CDR2 YSYEKL. The ends lost 0 bases at V and 6 bases at J; junction bases unmatched: 2. CDR3 length: 14 residues. Here the CDR3 DNA reads TGCGCCAGCAGCCAAGATCCAGGGGGCAATGAGCAGTTCTTC. Residues: CASSQDPGGNEQFF.

This clonotype came up many times. The rearrangement links TRBV27 to TRBJ1-5; a weak D match, TRBD1 (5 bases). Trimming left V 2 bases short and J 6 bases short, with 11 bases between. The CDR3 covers 14 residues. CDR1 and CDR2 from the germline V gene are MNHEY and SMNVEV (reference sequence). As DNA, the CDR3 is TGTGCCAGCAGTTTAGGCAGGGAGGGTCAGCCCCAGCATTTT. This translates into CASSLGREGQPQHF.

The gene calls are TRBV2 and TRBJ1-1; D is ambiguous. V lost 7 bases and J 2 bases, leaving 14 bases between the germline ends. The germline V gene encodes CDR1 SNHLY and CDR2 FYNNEI. The CDR3 is 14 residues long. The CDR3 coding sequence is TGTGCCAGCAATAGAGTAGGAGGAAACACTGAAGCTTTCTTT. This sequence encodes CASNRVGGNTEAFF.

The chain is built from TRBV6-5 and TRBJ2-2, with D perhaps TRBD1 or TRBD2 (5 bases each). Trimming removed 4 bases at V and 5 bases at J, with 14 bases between. CDR1 is MNHEY and CDR2 is SVGAGI in the germline V gene. This CDR3 is built from 15 residues. The CDR3 bases are TGTGCCAGCAGTTTGGTGAGGGGTTGGACCGGGGAGCTGTTTTTT. Its translation: CASSLVRGWTGELFF.